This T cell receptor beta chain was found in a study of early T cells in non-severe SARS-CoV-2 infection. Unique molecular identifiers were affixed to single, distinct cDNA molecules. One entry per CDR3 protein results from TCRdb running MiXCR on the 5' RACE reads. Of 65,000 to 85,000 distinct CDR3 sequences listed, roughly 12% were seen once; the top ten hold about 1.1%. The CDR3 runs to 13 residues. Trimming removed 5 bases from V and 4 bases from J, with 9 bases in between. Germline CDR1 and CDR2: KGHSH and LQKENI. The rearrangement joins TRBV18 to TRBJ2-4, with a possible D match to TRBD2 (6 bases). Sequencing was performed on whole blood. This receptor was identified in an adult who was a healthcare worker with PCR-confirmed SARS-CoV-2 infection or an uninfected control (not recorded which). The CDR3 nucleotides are TGTGCCAGCTCAGGAGGGGTGAAAAACATTCAGTACTTC. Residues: CASSGGVKNIQYF.